The rows below give T cell receptor beta chains drawn from one sample of a study of T cells in Graves' hyperthyroidism and ophthalmopathy. In TCRdb, the multiplex PCR reads were re-called with MiXCR into one record per CDR3 protein. The data contain about 720,000 distinct CDR3 sequences, about 15% of them singletons. Sequencing used blood. The receptors were sampled from a man between 18 and 29 years old with Graves' hyperthyroidism. CDR3s include the opening cysteine and the closing phenylalanine or tryptophan. Each record gives: J gene, D gene, clone size, V gene, CDR3 protein, CDR3 DNA. A D gene is named only where the DNA matches it firmly. Clone size is shown for a subset of rows, as once, few, many or a class of expanded clone.

j_gene: TRBJ2-7; d_gene: TRBD2; abundance: few; v_gene: TRBV27; CDR3aa: CASRGPRGGRDIYEQYF; CDR3nt: TGTGCCAGCAGGGGGCCGCGGGGCGGGAGAGACATCTACGAGCAGTACTTC
j_gene: TRBJ1-1; d_gene: -; abundance: few; v_gene: TRBV19; CDR3aa: CASKLRTTEAFF; CDR3nt: TGTGCCAGTAAGTTAAGGACAACTGAAGCTTTCTTT
j_gene: TRBJ2-1; d_gene: -; abundance: -; v_gene: TRBV7-9; CDR3aa: CASLGDNAPDEQFF; CDR3nt: TGTGCCAGCCTGGGGGATAATGCGCCCGATGAGCAGTTCTTC
j_gene: TRBJ1-6; d_gene: -; abundance: many; v_gene: TRBV27; CDR3aa: CASSLGARSPLHF; CDR3nt: TGTGCCAGCAGTTTAGGCGCTAGGTCACCCCTCCACTTT
j_gene: TRBJ2-1; d_gene: -; abundance: -; v_gene: TRBV4-1; CDR3aa: CASSQGSPSYNEQFF; CDR3nt: TGCGCCAGCAGCCAAGGGTCGCCATCCTACAATGAGCAGTTCTTC
j_gene: TRBJ1-2; d_gene: TRBD1; abundance: -; v_gene: TRBV15; CDR3aa: CATSRGPRDRGPSPNYGYTF; CDR3nt: TGTGCCACCAGCAGGGGACCTCGGGACAGGGGGCCTTCTCCTAACTATGGCTACACCTTC
j_gene: TRBJ2-5; d_gene: -; abundance: -; v_gene: TRBV12-3/TRBV12-4; CDR3aa: CASSLMEETQYF; CDR3nt: TGTGCCAGCAGTTTAATGGAGGAGACCCAGTACTTC
j_gene: TRBJ2-5; d_gene: TRBD2; abundance: -; v_gene: TRBV5-5; CDR3aa: CASSPGVSGLAQETQYF; CDR3nt: TGTGCCAGCAGCCCTGGGGTATCGGGACTAGCCCAAGAGACCCAGTACTTC
j_gene: TRBJ2-7; d_gene: -; abundance: many; v_gene: TRBV18; CDR3aa: CASSHTSTSYEQYF; CDR3nt: TGTGCCAGCTCACATACTAGCACATCCTACGAGCAGTACTTC
j_gene: TRBJ2-5; d_gene: TRBD1; abundance: many; v_gene: TRBV12-3/TRBV12-4; CDR3aa: CASSSRTGLETQYF; CDR3nt: TGTGCCAGCAGTTCCAGGACAGGGTTAGAGACCCAGTACTTC
j_gene: TRBJ2-3; d_gene: TRBD1; abundance: many; v_gene: TRBV27; CDR3aa: CASSFRGRSTDTQYF; CDR3nt: TGTGCCAGCAGTTTTAGGGGGCGAAGCACAGATACGCAGTATTTT
j_gene: TRBJ2-3; d_gene: -; abundance: many; v_gene: TRBV11-2; CDR3aa: CASSAPTATTDTQYF; CDR3nt: TGTGCCAGCAGCGCACCAACCGCGACCACAGATACGCAGTATTTT
j_gene: TRBJ2-3; d_gene: -; abundance: many; v_gene: TRBV12-3/TRBV12-4; CDR3aa: CATTWSRRDTQYF; CDR3nt: TGTGCCACCACGTGGTCCCGCCGCGATACGCAGTATTTT
j_gene: TRBJ2-3; d_gene: TRBD1; abundance: -; v_gene: TRBV2; CDR3aa: CASRWTGATDTQYF; CDR3nt: TGTGCCAGCAGATGGACAGGGGCCACAGATACGCAGTATTTT
j_gene: TRBJ2-7; d_gene: TRBD2; abundance: -; v_gene: TRBV7-2; CDR3aa: CASSLLALASYEQYF; CDR3nt: TGTGCCAGCAGCCTCCTGGCACTAGCGTCCTACGAGCAGTACTTC
j_gene: TRBJ2-3; d_gene: TRBD1; abundance: few; v_gene: TRBV6-1; CDR3aa: CASTPGQAYTDTQYF; CDR3nt: TGTGCCAGCACTCCCGGACAGGCCTACACAGATACGCAGTATTTT